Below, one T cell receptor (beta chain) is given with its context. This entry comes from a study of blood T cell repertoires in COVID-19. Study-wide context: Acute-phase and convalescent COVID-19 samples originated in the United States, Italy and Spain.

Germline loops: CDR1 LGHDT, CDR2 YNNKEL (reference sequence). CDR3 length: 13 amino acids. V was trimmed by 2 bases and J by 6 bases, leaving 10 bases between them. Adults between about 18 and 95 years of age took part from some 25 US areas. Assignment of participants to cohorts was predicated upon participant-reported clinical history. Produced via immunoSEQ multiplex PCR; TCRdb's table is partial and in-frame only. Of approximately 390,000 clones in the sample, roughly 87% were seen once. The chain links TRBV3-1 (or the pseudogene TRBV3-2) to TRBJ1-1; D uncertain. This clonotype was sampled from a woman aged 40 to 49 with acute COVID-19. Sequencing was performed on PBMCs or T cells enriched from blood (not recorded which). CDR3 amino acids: CASSQSAPAEAFF. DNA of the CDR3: TGTGCCAGCAGCCAATCCGCCCCGGCTGAAGCTTTCTTT.